The 23 T cell receptor beta chains given below trace back to one sample, sequenced in a study of CD8 T cells in ankylosing spondylitis. For these TCRs, the target antigens are not known. A single record per CDR3 protein comes from TCRdb applying MiXCR to the 5' RACE reads. The data show roughly 440,000 distinct CDR3 sequences, about a sixth seen once. General observations from the study: Characteristic of ankylosing spondylitis blood, it appeared, was a TCR beta motif comprising several highly homologous variants.

The specimen sequenced was blood, either unsorted or a sorted T cell fraction (not recorded which). These receptors all come from a male donor with ankylosing spondylitis.

This rearrangement joins TRBV15 to TRBJ1-2; 9 bases match TRBD1. CDR1 LNHNV and CDR2 YYDKDF come from the germline V gene (reference sequence). The CDR3 consists of 15 residues. Losses at the gene ends were 0 bases for V and 3 bases for J; bases not matched to a gene: 2. The CDR3 DNA reads as TGTGCCACCAGCAGAGAGACAGGGGGACACTATGGCTACACCTTC. It is translated as CATSRETGGHYGYTF.

The V call is TRBV20-1, the J call TRBJ2-1, with TRBD2 identical over 9 bases. Germline V gives CDR1 DFQATT, CDR2 SNEGSKA (reference sequence). CDR3 length: 15 residues. Trimming removed 3 bases from V and 4 bases from J; junction bases left unmatched: 7. The CDR3 is CSASTRRGGYNEQFF. DNA for the CDR3: TGCAGTGCTAGTACGAGGCGGGGGGGTTACAATGAGCAGTTCTTC.

The chain carries TRBV15 and TRBJ1-3; D unclear. Trimming stripped 0 bases from V and 3 bases from J, with 6 bases between. The CDR3 covers 14 residues. The germline CDR1 and CDR2 sequences are LNHNV and YYDKDF (reference sequence). The CDR3 loop reads CATSRDRSGNTIYF. CDR3 bases: TGTGCCACCAGCAGAGATCGGAGTGGAAACACCATATATTTT.

V usage is TRBV5-5 and J usage is TRBJ2-7; possibly TRBD1 or TRBD2 for D (5 bases each). Germline V gene lookup returns CDR1 SGHKS and CDR2 YYEKEE (reference sequence). CDR3 length: 13 residues. Trimming removed 3 bases at V and 0 bases at J, with 7 bases between. This CDR3 reads CASSWDGSYEQYF. The DNA of the CDR3 is TGTGCCAGCAGCTGGGACGGCTCCTACGAGCAGTACTTC.

This clonotype was seen a handful of times. The rearrangement joins TRBV13 to TRBJ2-7; D possibly corresponds to TRBD2 (5 bases). With 1 base removed from V and 6 bases from J, the gap between germline ends came to 19 bases. Per germline, CDR1 PRHDT and CDR2 FYEKMQ (reference sequence). The CDR3 is made up of 16 amino acids. CDR3 nucleotides: TGTGCCAGCAGCTTAGAGCCGGGTTCGGGGTCTGGCGAGCAGTACTTC. It yields the protein CASSLEPGSGSGEQYF.

In its sample, this clonotype was seen many times. The chain uses TRBV20-1 and TRBJ1-6, with TRBD1 as a possible D gene (6 bases). From germline, CDR1 is DFQATT and CDR2 SNEGSKA (reference sequence). V was trimmed by 0 bases and J by 16 bases, leaving 16 bases between them. CDR3 size: 13 residues. CDR3 nucleotides: TGCAGTGCTAGAGATCCCACCCCCGGGACACTCCACTTT. Translated: CSARDPTPGTLHF.

There are a few counts of this clonotype. The chain joins TRBV20-1 to TRBJ1-6; D ambiguous. Trimming shortened V by 5 bases and J by 0 bases, and 11 bases separated the two germline ends. Germline V gene data show CDR1 as DFQATT and CDR2 as SNEGSKA (reference sequence). This CDR3 region has 15 residues. CDR3 loop: CSALTRSSYNSPLHF. The CDR3 bases are TGCAGTGCTCTTACGCGGAGCTCCTATAATTCACCCCTCCACTTT.

This clonotype was counted a few times. The chain combines TRBV6-2 or TRBV6-3 with TRBJ1-6, with D maybe TRBD1 (5 bases). The CDR3 consists of 15 residues. V lost 2 bases, J lost 9 bases, and 14 bases lay in between. From germline, CDR1 is MNHEY and CDR2 SVGEGT. Here the CDR3 reads CASSYGASGGSPLHF. CDR3 coding DNA: TGTGCCAGCAGTTACGGGGCGTCCGGGGGTTCACCCCTCCACTTT.

The rearrangement links TRBV2 to TRBJ2-7, with a weak D call TRBD2 (6 bases). CDR3 length equals 12 residues. Germline V gives CDR1 SNHLY, CDR2 FYNNEI. V dropped 1 base and J dropped 9 bases, with 10 bases sitting between them. CDR3 amino acids: CASSEEGRGQYF. CDR3 coding DNA: TGTGCCAGCAGTGAAGAGGGGCGGGGGCAGTACTTC. The complete variable domain, with remaining parts taken from reference TRBV2 and TRBJ2-7, reads EPEVTQTPSHQVTQMGQEVILRCVPISNHLYFYWYRQILGQKVEFLVSFYNNEISEKSEIFDDQFSVERPDGSNFTLKIRSTKLEDSAMYFCASSEEGRGQYFGPGTRLTVT.

This clonotype occurred many times. This chain joins TRBV5-1 and TRBJ1-5; possibly TRBD1 for D (6 bases). This CDR3 has 14 residues. Trimming cost V 0 bases and J 3 bases, with 7 bases left between them. Germline V gene sequence: CDR1 SGHRS, CDR2 YFSETQ. As DNA, the CDR3 is TGCGCCAGCAGCTTGGGGGGGCCCAATCAGCCCCAGCATTTT. Amino acid sequence: CASSLGGPNQPQHF.

The J gene is TRBJ2-1, the V gene TRBV2; no clear D. V lost 1 base, J lost 7 bases, and 14 bases lay in between. Germline V CDR1 and CDR2: SNHLY, FYNNEI. There are 15 residues in the CDR3. The CDR3 spells CASSEGRLAPNEQFF. The CDR3 nucleotides are TGTGCCAGCAGTGAAGGTCGATTAGCCCCGAATGAGCAGTTCTTC.

This clonotype was counted only a few times. The V call is TRBV11-3, the J call TRBJ2-7, with D possibly being TRBD1 (5 bases). The CDR3 has 12 residues. The V gene's germline CDR1 is SGHNT and CDR2 YENEEA. V lost 4 bases and J lost 8, with 12 bases in between. The CDR3 coding sequence is TGTGCCAGCAGCTCAAAAGGGGTGAAGCAGTACTTC. Protein: CASSSKGVKQYF.

The chain has TRBV5-1 and TRBJ1-1; D is possibly TRBD1 (6 bases). The germline V gene encodes CDR1 SGHRS and CDR2 YFSETQ. The CDR3 spans 13 residues. This CDR3 is CASGGGKGTEAFF. The CDR3 DNA is TGCGCAAGCGGGGGGGGCAAGGGGACTGAAGCTTTCTTT. The full variable domain, in which reference TRBV5-1 and TRBJ1-1 provide the parts outside the CDR3, is KAGVTQTPRYLIKTRGQQVTLSCSPISGHRSVSWYQQTPGQGLQFLFEYFSETQRNKGNFPGRFSGRQFSNSRSEMNVSTLELGDSALYLCASGGGKGTEAFFGQGTRLTVV.

A few counts support this clonotype. This chain links TRBV7-8 with TRBJ2-7, with 10 bases fitting TRBD2. The CDR3 runs 16 residues. CDR1 SGHVS and CDR2 FQNEAQ come from the germline V gene. Trimming at V came to 1 base and at J to 6 bases, leaving 9 bases not matched to a gene. The CDR3 DNA reads as TGTGCCAGCAGCTTAGTGGCTAGCGGGGGACTCGCCGAGCAGTACTTC. It encodes CASSLVASGGLAEQYF.

The CDR3 bases are TGTGCCAGCGACGGGGGGGGAGAGACCCAGTACTTC. As protein: CASDGGGETQYF. The rearrangement links TRBV28 to TRBJ2-5; 8 nucleotides agree with TRBD2. The V and J ends lost 8 bases and 4 bases, in that order; junction bases with no gene match: 3. Germline CDR1 reads MDHEN; CDR2 reads SYDVKM. There are 12 residues in the CDR3.

This clonotype was counted between two and nine times. The chain carries TRBV5-1 and TRBJ2-3; 9 bases are a match to TRBD2. The V gene's germline CDR1 is SGHRS and CDR2 YFSETQ. The CDR3 runs 15 residues. With V trimmed by 4 bases and J by 3 bases, 6 bases remained unmatched. This CDR3 reads CASSLRGGLTDTQYF. In nucleotides, the CDR3 is TGCGCCAGCAGCCTGCGGGGGGGCTTGACAGATACGCAGTATTTT.

The chain combines TRBV15 with TRBJ2-5; 7 bases map to TRBD2. The V and J ends lost 4 bases and 4 bases, in that order; junction bases with no gene match: 6. The CDR3 contains 14 residues. Germline CDR1 and CDR2: LNHNV and YYDKDF (reference sequence). The chain's CDR3 is CATSIGLAAETQYF. The CDR3 DNA reads as TGTGCCACCAGCATTGGGCTAGCGGCAGAGACCCAGTACTTC.

This clonotype appeared a few times. V gene TRBV3-1 combines with J gene TRBJ2-7; a weak D match, TRBD1 (6 bases). Germline V CDR1 and CDR2: LGHDT, YNNKEL (reference sequence). V dropped 1 base and J dropped 3 bases, with 10 bases sitting between them. This CDR3 has 14 residues. The chain's CDR3 is CASSQVQGIYEQYF. CDR3 DNA sequence: TGTGCCAGCAGCCAAGTCCAGGGGATCTACGAGCAGTACTTC.

This clonotype was recorded a few times. The CDR3 nucleotides read TGCGCCAGCAGCTTGGCAGCCTATAGGAACACTGAAGCTTTCTTT. Translation: CASSLAAYRNTEAFF. The chain uses TRBV5-1 and TRBJ1-1; the D is unclear. Germline CDR1 is SGHRS and CDR2 is YFSETQ. V lost 0 bases to trimming and J lost 1 base, with 10 bases between them. The CDR3 has 15 residues.

This clonotype was counted only a few times. V gene TRBV27 combines with J gene TRBJ1-2; 7 bases match TRBD1. The V gene's germline CDR1 is MNHEY and CDR2 SMNVEV (reference sequence). With V trimmed by 6 bases and J by 8 bases, 15 bases remained unmatched. This CDR3 is built from 15 residues. This chain's CDR3 is CASSRGTAKSGGYTF. As DNA, the CDR3 is TGTGCCAGCAGCCGGGGGACAGCTAAATCGGGGGGCTACACCTTC.

This clonotype turned up a few times. The chain links TRBV28 to TRBJ2-7; D possibly uses TRBD1 or TRBD2 (5 bases each). The germline V and J ends were trimmed by 3 bases and 0 bases, with 15 bases remaining between them. CDR1 is MDHEN and CDR2 is SYDVKM in the germline V gene. CDR3 length equals 16 residues. The CDR3: CASSFPRGTSSYEQYF. As DNA, the CDR3 is TGTGCCAGCAGTTTCCCTAGAGGGACCTCCTCCTACGAGCAGTACTTC.

V and J are TRBV6-1 and TRBJ1-5, with D uncertain. CDR1 MNHNS and CDR2 SASEGT come from the germline V gene. The length of the CDR3 is 15 residues. V was cut by 7 bases and J by 5 bases, with 18 bases left in between. CDR3 in amino acids: CASTNRGLIDQPQHF. CDR3 DNA: TGTGCCAGCACCAACCGCGGGCTCATAGATCAGCCCCAGCATTTT.

The J gene is TRBJ2-7, the V gene TRBV11-2; D ambiguous. This CDR3 has 12 amino acids. Trimming pared 0 bases from V and 7 bases from J, leaving 7 bases between. CDR1 is SGHAT, CDR2 FQNNGV, per germline. DNA of the CDR3: TGTGCCAGCAGCTTAGATCTTACTGAGCAGTACTTC. Protein product: CASSLDLTEQYF. Complete variable domain (other parts from reference TRBV11-2 and TRBJ2-7): EAGVAQSPRYKIIEKRQSVAFWCNPISGHATLYWYQQILGQGPKLLIQFQNNGVVDDSQLPKDRFSAERLKGVDSTLKIQPAKLEDSAVYLCASSLDLTEQYFGPGTRLTVT.